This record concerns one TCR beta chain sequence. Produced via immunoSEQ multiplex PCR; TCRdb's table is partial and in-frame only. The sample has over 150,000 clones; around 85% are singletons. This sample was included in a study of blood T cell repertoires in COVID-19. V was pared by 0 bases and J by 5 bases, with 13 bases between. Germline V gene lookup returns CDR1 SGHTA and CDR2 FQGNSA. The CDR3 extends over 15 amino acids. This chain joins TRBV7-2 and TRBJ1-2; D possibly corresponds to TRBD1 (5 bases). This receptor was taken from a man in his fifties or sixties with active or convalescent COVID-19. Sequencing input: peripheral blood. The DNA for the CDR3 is TGTGCCAGCAGCTTAGCGGGCGACAGAAGATATGGCTACACCTTC. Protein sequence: CASSLAGDRRYGYTF.